This T cell receptor (beta chain) was retrieved from a study of early T cells in non-severe SARS-CoV-2 infection. The CDR3 length is 14 residues. CDR1 is MDHEN, CDR2 SYDVKM, per germline. V shed 2 bases and J shed 4 bases, with 12 bases lying between them. This clonotype showed up many times. Each CDR3 protein is one row after TCRdb ran MiXCR on the 5' RACE reads. Found here are approximately 81,000 distinct CDR3 sequences, less than 15% of them singletons; the top ten hold 6%. The TCR was taken from an adult who was a healthcare worker with PCR-confirmed SARS-CoV-2 infection or an uninfected control (not recorded which). The sample was whole blood. J is TRBJ2-7 and V is TRBV28; the D call may be TRBD1 or TRBD2 (5 bases each). CDR3: CASSLEGPSYEQYF. The CDR3 DNA follows: TGTGCCAGCAGTTTAGAGGGACCCTCTTACGAGCAGTACTTC.